Sequencing of this T cell receptor beta chain was carried out in a study of identical twins. This clonotype was detected ten times or more. Its specificity is not known. Study-level results: Excess low generation probability was seen in twin-shared out-of-frame alpha sequences. Abundant cord blood beta clonotypes carried fewer insertions; memory repertoires showed none.

Template switching (which added a universal primer site) was used, and cDNA carried unique molecular identifiers. TCRdb reprocessed the 5' RACE reads via MiXCR and lists one record per CDR3 protein. The sample yields a few hundred thousand distinct CDR3 sequences, 9% to 10% seen once. Every donor was a healthy Caucasian. Separately, the same data were catalogued under a study of yellow fever vaccine responses in identical twins.

This receptor was taken from a woman between 18 and 30 years old in good health. Specimen: PBMCs.

CDR3 DNA: TGCAGCGCGCAGACATCGGGATCAGATACGCAGTATTTT. It yields the protein CSAQTSGSDTQYF. The chain combines TRBV29-1 with TRBJ2-3; the D gene is possibly TRBD2 (5 bases). The CDR3 covers 13 residues. Germline V gene lookup returns CDR1 SQVTM and CDR2 ANQGSEA. Trimming shortened V by 7 bases and J by 4 bases, and 15 bases separated the two germline ends.